This TCR beta chain was recovered during a study of T cells in tuberculosis. Assay used: immunoSEQ multiplex PCR; TCRdb lists only in-frame clones, some missing. The data hold tens of thousands of clones, with roughly 95% observed a single time. The length of the CDR3 is 14 residues. V was shortened by 6 bases and J by 3 bases, with 14 bases between the two germline ends. Per the germline V gene, CDR1 is MNHEY and CDR2 is SVGAGI. The sequenced material came from PBMCs. The clonotype was recovered from a donor aged 5 to 30 with latent tuberculosis or without tuberculosis infection. The chain has TRBV6-5 and TRBJ1-2; maybe TRBD1 (5 bases). This CDR3 reads CASSWGEGDYGYTF. DNA for the CDR3: TGTGCCAGCAGCTGGGGGGAAGGTGACTATGGCTACACCTTC.